This T cell receptor (beta chain) stems from a study of CD8 T cells in Susac syndrome. After extraction with the RNeasy kit, about 0.45 to 1 ug of the RNA was reverse transcribed using random hexamers. MiXCR, run by TCRdb on the immunoSEQ multiplex PCR reads, gives a single entry per CDR3 protein. The sample has some 240,000 distinct CDR3 sequences; 96% are singletons. V shed 8 bases and J 1 base; nucleotides not matched to a gene: 8. Germline assignment: CDR1 SEHNR and CDR2 FQNEAQ (reference sequence). CDR3 length: 16 amino acids. The sample comprised CD4+ T cells from PBMCs. This receptor was obtained from a human donor with Susac syndrome. The chain couples TRBV7-9 to TRBJ2-6; 7 bases match TRBD2. The CDR3 DNA is TGTGCCAGCGGGGGGGGATCCCCATCTGGGGCCAACGTCCTGACTTTC. Translation: CASGGGSPSGANVLTF.